The 21 T cell receptor beta chains below come from one sample, sequenced in a study of radiotherapy plus CTLA-4 blockade in lung cancer. Generated by immunoSEQ multiplex PCR, the TCRdb table keeps only in-frame clones and is missing some. The sample contains some 77,000 clones, about 86% of which appear only once. Here the sequenced sample was peripheral blood, taken from a patient treated with radiotherapy plus ipilimumab. The receptors stem from a human donor with non-small cell lung cancer who had a partial response to radiotherapy plus ipilimumab.

V and J are TRBV4-1 and TRBJ1-5; possible D gene TRBD1, 6 bases. CDR1 is MGHRA, CDR2 YSYEKL, per germline. The CDR3 has 16 amino acids. Trimming stripped 1 base from V and 7 bases from J, with 17 bases between. The CDR3 DNA is TGCGCCAGCAGCCAAGCGCCGCAACAGGGTAGCCAGCCCCAGCATTTT. It encodes CASSQAPQQGSQPQHF.

The chain couples TRBV30 to TRBJ2-3, with 7 positions matching TRBD2. The V and J ends lost 2 bases and 2 bases, in that order; junction bases with no gene match: 4. The CDR3 totals 14 residues. Germline V lookup: CDR1 GTSNPN, CDR2 SVGIG (reference sequence). CDR3 protein: CAWSWGGSTDTQYF. CDR3 nucleotide sequence: TGTGCCTGGAGTTGGGGGGGGTCCACAGATACGCAGTATTTT.

A single count supports this clone. Here the CDR3 DNA reads TGTGCCAGTAGTGTGACAGGGGGCGCGGGGACCCAGTACTTC. Amino acids: CASSVTGGAGTQYF. J is TRBJ2-5 and V is TRBV19, with 10 bases aligning to TRBD1. The CDR3 has 14 amino acids. V trimming: 5 bases; J trimming: 7 bases; junction bases outside the gene matches: 7. Germline values: CDR1 LNHDA, CDR2 SQIVND (reference sequence).

V gene TRBV6-5 combines with J gene TRBJ2-7; 11 bases fit TRBD2. This CDR3 has 15 residues. Germline values: CDR1 MNHEY, CDR2 SVGAGI. The J segment lost 0 bases and the V segment lost 6 bases, leaving 4 bases of the junction unmatched. The CDR3: CASRPTSGDSYEQYF. CDR3 DNA sequence: TGTGCCAGCAGGCCGACTAGCGGGGACTCCTACGAGCAGTACTTC.

In its sample, this clone was seen a few times. The chain couples TRBV28 to TRBJ1-2, with 7 nucleotides matching TRBD1. Germline V CDR1 and CDR2: MDHEN, SYDVKM. This CDR3 is built from 17 residues. The ends lost 2 bases at V and 0 bases at J; junction bases unmatched: 9. Written as DNA, the CDR3 is TGTGCCAGCAGTTTAGCGGCAGGGGGTTACCCTAACTATGGCTACACCTTC. Encoded protein: CASSLAAGGYPNYGYTF.

The chain links TRBV11-2 to TRBJ1-1; D gene ambiguous. Trimming shortened V by 3 bases and J by 0 bases, and 5 bases separated the two germline ends. The CDR3 extends over 13 amino acids. CDR1 and CDR2 from the germline V gene are SGHAT and FQNNGV. The CDR3 region has the DNA TGTGCCAGCAGCTTGGGCATGAACACTGAAGCTTTCTTT. The encoded protein is CASSLGMNTEAFF.

The rearrangement joins TRBV19 to TRBJ1-1; D is perhaps TRBD1 (5 bases). V shed 6 bases and J shed 1 base, with 21 bases lying between them. The CDR3 runs to 17 residues. Germline CDR1 and CDR2: LNHDA and SQIVND (reference sequence). Here the CDR3 DNA reads TGTGCCAGTAGAGGGCCTAGGGAGGACACAAGGAACACTGAAGCTTTCTTT. The encoded protein is CASRGPREDTRNTEAFF.

The V gene is TRBV7-8, the J gene TRBJ1-2; TRBD1 matches at 9 bases. This CDR3 is built from 16 residues. After removal of 6 bases from V and 5 bases from J, the junction contained 13 bases not matched to a gene. Germline CDR1 reads SGHVS; CDR2 reads FQNEAQ. The CDR3: CASSLSPGTGRYGYTF. CDR3 nucleotides: TGTGCCAGCAGTCTTAGCCCCGGGACAGGGAGGTATGGCTACACCTTC.

J is TRBJ1-1 and V is TRBV10-3; 7 bases agree with TRBD1. V shed 3 bases, J shed 3 bases, and the junction held 7 bases outside the gene matches. The CDR3 spans 15 residues. Germline V gives CDR1 ENHRY, CDR2 SYGVKD. The CDR3 DNA is TGTGCCATCAGTGAAATTCTCGGACAGGACACTGAAGCTTTCTTT. The encoded protein is CAISEILGQDTEAFF.

V gene TRBV10-3 combines with J gene TRBJ1-1, with 7 positions matching TRBD1. CDR3 length: 16 amino acids. The germline CDR1 and CDR2 sequences are ENHRY and SYGVKD. Trimming removed 5 bases from V and 1 base from J; junction bases left unmatched: 10. CDR3: CAISRLTGTENTEAFF. CDR3 nucleotides: TGTGCCATCAGTCGATTAACCGGGACAGAGAACACTGAAGCTTTCTTT.

This sequence joins TRBV2 and TRBJ2-2; 10 nucleotides agree with TRBD2. V shed 2 bases, J shed 5 bases, and the junction held 2 bases outside the gene matches. Germline values: CDR1 SNHLY, CDR2 FYNNEI. The CDR3 consists of 15 residues. CDR3 sequence: CASSELAGATGELFF. The DNA for the CDR3 is TGTGCCAGCAGTGAACTAGCGGGAGCAACCGGGGAGCTGTTTTTT.

This rearrangement joins TRBV7-9 to TRBJ2-7; perhaps TRBD1 as D (5 bases). CDR1 is SEHNR, CDR2 FQNEAQ, per germline (reference sequence). This CDR3 is 13 amino acids long. Trimming stripped 5 bases from V and 4 bases from J, with 12 bases between. CDR3 in amino acids: CASSPQGRYEQYV. The CDR3 nucleotides read TGTGCCAGCAGCCCTCAGGGTCGGTACGAGCAGTACGTC.

The genes are TRBV4-2 and TRBJ1-1; D unclear. In germline, CDR1 is LGHNA, CDR2 YNFKEQ. The CDR3 contains 16 residues. V dropped 7 bases and J dropped 1 base, with 19 bases sitting between them. The chain's CDR3 is CASTPSLRQTNTEAFF. In DNA form, the CDR3 reads TGTGCCAGCACCCCATCCCTCAGGCAAACGAACACTGAAGCTTTCTTT.

The table lists this clone with a count of one. The junction does not match germline at one end; this may be a read error. The chain employs TRBV7-7 and TRBJ1-4; no clear D. The CDR3 consists of 14 residues. Germline-derived CDR1 and CDR2 are SSHAT and FNYEAQ (reference sequence). CDR3 DNA sequence: TGTGCTAGCAGCCCTTCCGGGGCTAATGAAAAACTGTTTTTT. Amino acids: CASSPSGANEKLFF. The full variable domain, in which reference TRBV7-7 and TRBJ1-4 provide the parts outside the CDR3, is GAGVSQSPRYKVTKRGQDVTLRCDPISSHATLYWYQQALGQGPEFLTYFNYEAQPDKSGLPSDRFSAERPEGSISTLTIQRTEQRDSAMYRCASSPSGANEKLFFGSGTQLSVL.

This clone has a single count. The V call is TRBV28, the J call TRBJ1-1, with 11 bases lining up with TRBD1. V lost 7 bases to trimming and J lost 5 bases; unmatched junction nucleotides: 9. Germline CDR1 and CDR2: MDHEN and SYDVKM. This CDR3 has 15 amino acids. The CDR3 bases are TGTGCCAGCATCTCCTGGACAGGGGGCTCGACTGAAGCTTTCTTT. This codes for CASISWTGGSTEAFF. The variable domain in full, with the rest retrieved from reference TRBV28 and TRBJ1-1, is DVKVTQSSRYLVKRTGEKVFLECVQDMDHENMFWYRQDPGLGLRLIYFSYDVKMKEKGDIPEGYSVSREKKERFSLILESASTNQTSMYLCASISWTGGSTEAFFGQGTRLTVV.

The genes are TRBV28 and TRBJ2-2; 8 bases are shared with TRBD1. The V segment lost 5 bases and the J segment 5 bases; nucleotides outside the gene matches: 7. Germline assignment: CDR1 MDHEN and CDR2 SYDVKM. CDR3 size: 15 residues. The CDR3: CASSHGQGLTGELFF. In DNA, the CDR3 is TGTGCCAGCAGTCATGGACAGGGATTAACCGGGGAGCTGTTTTTT.

In DNA form, the CDR3 reads TGTGCCATCAGTGAGGGGAGTATGAACACAGATACGCAGTATTTT. Translation: CAISEGSMNTDTQYF. The V and J genes are TRBV10-3 and TRBJ2-3; a weak D match, TRBD2 (5 bases). CDR3 size: 15 residues. Trimming left V 2 bases short and J 2 bases short, with 11 bases between. The germline V gene has CDR1 ENHRY and CDR2 SYGVKD.

The chain is built from TRBV6-5 and TRBJ1-1; no definite D call. V lost 7 bases to trimming and J lost 8 bases, with 17 bases between them. Germline assignment: CDR1 MNHEY and CDR2 SVGAGI. The CDR3 has 13 amino acids. CDR3 nucleotides: TGTGCCAGCACCGCCCTAGGCCGGGGAGAAGCTTTCTTT. Amino acid sequence: CASTALGRGEAFF.

The gene calls are TRBV6-5 and TRBJ2-7; TRBD1 is a possible D gene (5 bases). CDR1 is MNHEY, CDR2 SVGAGI, per germline. The CDR3 is made up of 14 amino acids. V gave up 1 base and J gave up 2 bases, with 9 bases separating them. CDR3 nucleotide sequence: TGTGCCAGCAGTTACTTGAACAGGCCCTACGAGCAGTACGTC. This encodes CASSYLNRPYEQYV.

In DNA form, the CDR3 reads TGTGCCAGCTCACGACAGGGGAATAGCAATCAGCCCCAGCATTTT. Protein sequence: CASSRQGNSNQPQHF. The chain couples TRBV18 to TRBJ1-5; 8 positions agree with TRBD1. Germline V gene data show CDR1 as KGHSH and CDR2 as LQKENI. This CDR3 contains 15 residues. With V trimmed by 4 bases and J by 0 bases, 2 bases remained unmatched. The variable domain in full, completed from reference TRBV18 and TRBJ1-5, reads NAGVMQNPRHLVRRRGQEARLRCSPMKGHSHVYWYRQLPEEGLKFMVYLQKENIIDESGMPKERFSAEFPKEGPSILRIQQVVRGDSAAYFCASSRQGNSNQPQHFGDGTRLSIL.

This chain connects TRBV27 to TRBJ1-1; 9 bases line up with TRBD1. Germline V gene sequence: CDR1 MNHEY, CDR2 SMNVEV (reference sequence). V was clipped by 6 bases and J by 0 bases; unmatched bases: 2. The CDR3 runs 14 residues. CDR3: CASRGDRVNTEAFF. The CDR3 nucleotides are TGTGCCAGCAGAGGGGACAGGGTGAACACTGAAGCTTTCTTT.